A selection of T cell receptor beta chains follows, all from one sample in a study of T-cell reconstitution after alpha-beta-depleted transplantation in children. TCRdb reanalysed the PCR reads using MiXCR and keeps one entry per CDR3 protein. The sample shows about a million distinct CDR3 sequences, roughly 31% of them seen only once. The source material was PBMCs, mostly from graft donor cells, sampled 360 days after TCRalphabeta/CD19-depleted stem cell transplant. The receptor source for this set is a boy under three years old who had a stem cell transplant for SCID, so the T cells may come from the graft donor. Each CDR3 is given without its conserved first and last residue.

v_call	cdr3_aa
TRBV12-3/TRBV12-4	ASSLLGEQY
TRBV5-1	ASSRSSGGLYQETQY
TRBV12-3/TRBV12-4	ASSRLLAGVNTGELF
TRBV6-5	ASSYLRTGPNTGELF
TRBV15	ATSMGRGGYT
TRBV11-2	ASSLARVVGSYNEQF
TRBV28	ASSLLGPGSYEQY
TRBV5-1	ASSPDRAADYEQY
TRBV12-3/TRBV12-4	ASSSGGTDTQY
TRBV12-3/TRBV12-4	ASSRQSNQPQH
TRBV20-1	SAREGTLNTGELF
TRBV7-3	ASSLIGTDTQY
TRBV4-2	ASSRQTGDSGNTIY
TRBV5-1	ASSYSGADTGELF
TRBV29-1	SAPRGGGYNEQF
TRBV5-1	ASSLAGLFTDTQY
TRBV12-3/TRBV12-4	ASSSPGAGAEDTQY
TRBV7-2	ASSLDYRGTGELF
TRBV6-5	ASSYGGLTGELF
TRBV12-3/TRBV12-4	ASRPSLAGGPSEQF
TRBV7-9	ASSLQEPGLAKNIQY
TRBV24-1	ATSAADSTDTQY
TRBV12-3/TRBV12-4	ASSLSLSPWTQY
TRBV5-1	ASSLEPPYEQY
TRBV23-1	ASSNKGSLLGANVLT
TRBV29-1	SVESPGGEKLF
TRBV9	ASSVSGGPHQADTQY
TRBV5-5	ASSLEGIGEQF
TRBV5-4	ASSKRDGHLGYGYT
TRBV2	ASSADRDEQY
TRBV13	ASSPDGDFGYT
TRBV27	ASRGLAGANNEQF